These 30 T cell receptor beta chains were sequenced from one sample in a study of monozygotic twins with inflammatory bowel disease. TCRdb re-called the 5' RACE reads and catalogs CDR3 proteins one per entry, DNA excluded. Its clone listing holds around 99,000 distinct CDR3 sequences. The sequenced material came from blood. These receptors all stem from a human donor with ulcerative colitis or Crohn's disease, or a healthy co-twin of an affected twin (not recorded which).

The chain has TRBV28 and TRBJ2-5; the TCRdb D gene call, TRBD1, has no DNA to confirm it. This CDR3 spans 15 amino acids. Germline values: CDR1 MDHEN, CDR2 SYDVKM. CDR3 protein: CASSRGGLEKETQYF.

The V and J genes are TRBV5-1 and TRBJ1-5; the TRBD1 assignment by TCRdb is unverifiable without DNA. The germline CDR1 and CDR2 sequences are SGHRS and YFSETQ. The CDR3 runs to 16 residues. The CDR3 reads CASSLGTGESNQPQHF.

The genes are TRBV20-1 and TRBJ1-4; lacking DNA, the TRBD1 call made by TCRdb goes unchecked. The CDR3 has 14 residues. The germline CDR1 and CDR2 sequences are DFQATT and SNEGSKA (reference sequence). CDR3: CSASGTGPNEKLFF.

This sequence joins TRBV15 and TRBJ2-3; the TRBD2 assignment by TCRdb is unverifiable without DNA. Per germline, CDR1 LNHNV and CDR2 YYDKDF (reference sequence). The CDR3 runs 16 residues. The CDR3 region is CATSTLIATATDTQYF. The full variable domain, in which reference TRBV15 and TRBJ2-3 provide the parts outside the CDR3, is DAMVIQNPRYQVTQFGKPVTLSCSQTLNHNVMYWYQQKSSQAPKLLFHYYDKDFNNEADTPDNFQSRRPNTSFCFLDIRSPGLGDTAMYLCATSTLIATATDTQYFGPGTRLTVL.

V usage is TRBV12-3 or TRBV12-4 and J usage is TRBJ2-2; the TRBD1 assignment by TCRdb is unverifiable without DNA. The CDR3 is 16 residues long. The CDR3 loop reads CASSWDDGGSTGELFF.

The chain couples TRBV12-3 or TRBV12-4 to TRBJ1-5; the D call from TCRdb, TRBD1, cannot be confirmed without DNA. This CDR3 spans 11 amino acids. The chain's CDR3 is CASSFGGPQHF.

CDR3 residues: CASSQGLDAYSGNTIYF. The rearrangement joins TRBV4-3 to TRBJ1-3. CDR1 is LGHNA, CDR2 YSLEER, per germline. The CDR3 loop spans 17 amino acids.

The chain carries TRBV11-2 and TRBJ2-7; TCRdb designates TRBD1, a call that cannot be tested without DNA. This CDR3 is built from 15 residues. Germline loops: CDR1 SGHAT, CDR2 FQNNGV. The chain's CDR3 is CASSLGGAQSYEQYF.

The CDR3 sequence is CASSLSSSGRVLSNTGELFF. V and J are TRBV5-1 and TRBJ2-2; checking the TCRdb D call of TRBD2 is not possible without DNA. This CDR3 region has 20 residues. Germline V gives CDR1 SGHRS, CDR2 YFSETQ.

The chain uses TRBV23-1 and TRBJ2-3; the D call of TRBD2 rests on TCRdb alone, since no DNA is present to check it. TRBV23-1 is placed among ORFs of uncertain function. The CDR3 has 14 residues. The CDR3: CASSHYRAKDTQYF.

CDR3 amino acids: CASSPWTSGRVFNEQFF. The chain links TRBV27 to TRBJ2-1; absent DNA, TCRdb's TRBD2 call cannot be checked. The CDR3 runs 17 residues. Looked up from germline, CDR1 is MNHEY and CDR2 is SMNVEV (reference sequence).

The chain has TRBV7-9 and TRBJ2-3; no DNA is available, so the TRBD2 call from TCRdb remains unchecked. CDR3 length equals 16 residues. The germline CDR1 and CDR2 sequences are SEHNR and FQNEAQ (reference sequence). CDR3 loop: CASSFRTSHHTDTQYF.

This rearrangement joins TRBV7-8 to TRBJ2-2; the D call from TCRdb, TRBD2, cannot be confirmed without DNA. The V gene's germline CDR1 is SGHVS and CDR2 FQNEAQ. The length of the CDR3 is 16 residues. CDR3 amino acids: CASSINPGLNTGELFF.

The chain links TRBV25-1 to TRBJ1-1. From germline, CDR1 is MGHDK and CDR2 SYGVNS. This CDR3 is built from 13 residues. CDR3 amino acids: CASSELGNTEAFF.

V and J are TRBV12-3 or TRBV12-4 and TRBJ1-4; TCRdb picks TRBD1, but there is no DNA to check that call. This CDR3 contains 15 residues. The CDR3 sequence is CASRDTGTDDEKLFF.

The chain employs TRBV5-1 and TRBJ2-3; TCRdb's D call of TRBD2 is untestable without DNA. CDR3 size: 14 residues. Germline V gene lookup returns CDR1 SGHRS and CDR2 YFSETQ. This CDR3 is CASSFLSEADTQYF.

J is TRBJ2-1 and V is TRBV6-1; the D call from TCRdb, TRBD2, cannot be confirmed without DNA. The CDR3 is 16 residues long. CDR1 MNHNS and CDR2 SASEGT come from the germline V gene. This CDR3 is CASRDPSGSSYNEQFF.

The chain links TRBV4-3 to TRBJ1-6. The CDR3 totals 15 residues. Looked up from germline, CDR1 is LGHNA and CDR2 is YSLEER. The CDR3 spells CASSQDNRLNSPLHF.

This rearrangement joins TRBV4-3 to TRBJ2-5; TCRdb's D call, TRBD2, is unchecked because there is no DNA. CDR3 length: 13 amino acids. Germline CDR1 LGHNA, CDR2 YSLEER. CDR3: CASSQTRQETQYF.

The gene calls are TRBV5-1 and TRBJ2-1; the D call of TRBD1 rests on TCRdb alone, since no DNA is present to check it. Looked up from germline, CDR1 is SGHRS and CDR2 is YFSETQ. There are 16 residues in the CDR3. CDR3 in amino acids: CASSLRDRGAYNEQFF.

The J gene is TRBJ2-5, the V gene TRBV12-3 or TRBV12-4; TCRdb designates TRBD1, a call that cannot be tested without DNA. The CDR3 loop spans 13 amino acids. CDR3 loop: CASSRGEQETQYF.

The CDR3 here is CASALGTYYNEQFF. V is TRBV12-3 or TRBV12-4 and J is TRBJ2-1; the D call of TRBD2 rests on TCRdb alone, since no DNA is present to check it. The CDR3 is 14 residues long.

V and J are TRBV12-3 or TRBV12-4 and TRBJ2-6; TCRdb's D call of TRBD2 is untestable without DNA. The length of the CDR3 is 16 residues. The CDR3 is CASTEAGGLGANVLTF.

The gene calls are TRBV7-9 and TRBJ2-7; TCRdb's D gene call, TRBD1, goes unchecked for lack of DNA. CDR1 is SEHNR, CDR2 FQNEAQ, per germline (reference sequence). The CDR3 spans 15 residues. The CDR3 sequence: CASSLGQGKSYEQYF.

This chain uses TRBV15 with TRBJ2-2. The germline CDR1 and CDR2 sequences are LNHNV and YYDKDF (reference sequence). The CDR3 extends over 14 amino acids. The CDR3 sequence is CATSRFTGAGELFF.

The chain recombines TRBV20-1 with TRBJ2-1; TCRdb names TRBD2, which stays unverified in the absence of DNA. Germline CDR1 and CDR2: DFQATT and SNEGSKA (reference sequence). The CDR3 sequence is 16 residues long. CDR3 amino acids: CSASDERTSANNEQFF.

Here the CDR3 reads CASSTSPGANVLTF. The V gene is TRBV9, the J gene TRBJ2-6; TCRdb outputs TRBD2, but without DNA this stays unchecked. Germline values: CDR1 SGDLS, CDR2 YYNGEE. This CDR3 spans 14 amino acids.

The rearrangement joins TRBV7-6 to TRBJ2-1; the D call of TRBD2 rests on TCRdb alone, since no DNA is present to check it. In germline, CDR1 is SGHVS, CDR2 FNYEAQ. There are 15 residues in the CDR3. The CDR3: CASSPSAGFYNEQFF. Together with reference TRBV7-6 and TRBJ2-1, the CDR3 gives the full variable domain: GAGVSQSPRYKVTKRGQDVALRCDPISGHVSLYWYRQALGQGPEFLTYFNYEAQQDKSGLPNDRFSAERPEGSISTLTIQRTEQRDSAMYRCASSPSAGFYNEQFFGPGTRLTVL.

V is TRBV18 and J is TRBJ1-1. Germline lookup yields CDR1 KGHSH and CDR2 LQKENI. The CDR3 is 14 residues long. CDR3 sequence: CASSPNHVSAEAFF.

This sequence joins TRBV7-8 and TRBJ2-5; checking the TCRdb D call of TRBD2 is not possible without DNA. The length of the CDR3 is 17 residues. Germline V gene data show CDR1 as SGHVS and CDR2 as FQNEAQ. The chain's CDR3 is CASSPRTSGGAWETQYF.